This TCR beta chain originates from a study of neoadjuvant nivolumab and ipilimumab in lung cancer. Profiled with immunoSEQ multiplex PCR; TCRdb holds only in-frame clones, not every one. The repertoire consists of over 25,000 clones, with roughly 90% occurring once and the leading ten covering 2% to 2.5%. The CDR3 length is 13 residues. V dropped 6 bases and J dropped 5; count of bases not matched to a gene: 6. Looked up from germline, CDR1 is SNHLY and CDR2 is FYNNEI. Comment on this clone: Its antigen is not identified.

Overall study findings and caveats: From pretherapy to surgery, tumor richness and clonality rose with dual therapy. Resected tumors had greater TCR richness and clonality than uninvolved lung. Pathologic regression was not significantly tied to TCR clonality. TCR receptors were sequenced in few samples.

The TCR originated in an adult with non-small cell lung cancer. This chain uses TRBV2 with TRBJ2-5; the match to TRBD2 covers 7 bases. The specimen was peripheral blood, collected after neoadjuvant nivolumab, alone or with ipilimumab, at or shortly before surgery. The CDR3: CASRRVGGETQYF. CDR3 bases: TGTGCCAGCAGGAGGGTGGGGGGGGAGACCCAGTACTTC.